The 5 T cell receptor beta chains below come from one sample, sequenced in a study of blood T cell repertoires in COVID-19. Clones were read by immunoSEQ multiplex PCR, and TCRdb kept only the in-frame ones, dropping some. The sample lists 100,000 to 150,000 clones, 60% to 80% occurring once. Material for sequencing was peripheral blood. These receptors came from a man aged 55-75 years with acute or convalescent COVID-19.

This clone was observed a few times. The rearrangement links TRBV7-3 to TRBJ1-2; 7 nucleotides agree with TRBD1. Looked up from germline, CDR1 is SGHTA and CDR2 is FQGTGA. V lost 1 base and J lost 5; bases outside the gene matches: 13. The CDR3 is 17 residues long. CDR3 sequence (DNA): TGTGCCAGCAGCTTAAGAGCCCCGACAGGGTCGTTATATGGCTACACCTTC. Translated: CASSLRAPTGSLYGYTF.

The CDR3 region is CASSPPLPRAPAKNIQYF. The CDR3 DNA is TGCGCCAGCAGTCCCCCGTTACCGCGGGCGCCGGCCAAAAACATTCAGTACTTC. The chain uses TRBV23-1 and TRBJ2-4; a weak D match, TRBD2 (5 bases). TRBV23-1 is identified as an open reading frame with a role that is uncertain. V lost 4 bases and J 1 base, leaving 20 bases between the germline ends. This CDR3 has 18 amino acids.

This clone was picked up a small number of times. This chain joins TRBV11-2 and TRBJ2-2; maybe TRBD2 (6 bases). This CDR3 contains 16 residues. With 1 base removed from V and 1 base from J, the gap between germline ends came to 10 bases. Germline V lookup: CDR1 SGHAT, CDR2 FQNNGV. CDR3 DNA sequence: TGTGCCAGCAGCTTAGTTCCGCGGGGGAACACCGGGGAGCTGTTTTTT. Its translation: CASSLVPRGNTGELFF.

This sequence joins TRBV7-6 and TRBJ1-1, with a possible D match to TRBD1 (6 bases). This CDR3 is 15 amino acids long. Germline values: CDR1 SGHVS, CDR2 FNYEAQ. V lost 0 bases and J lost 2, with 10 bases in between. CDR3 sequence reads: CASSLAADSNTEAFF. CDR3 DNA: TGTGCCAGCAGCTTAGCTGCGGACAGCAACACTGAAGCTTTCTTT.

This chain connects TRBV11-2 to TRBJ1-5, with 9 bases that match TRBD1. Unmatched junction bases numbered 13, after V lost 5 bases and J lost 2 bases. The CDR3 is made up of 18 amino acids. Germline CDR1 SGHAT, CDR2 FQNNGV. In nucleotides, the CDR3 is TGTGCCAGCAGCCAAGGGACAGGGAGGCGGTTTGGCAATCAGCCCCAGCATTTT. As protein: CASSQGTGRRFGNQPQHF.